This T cell receptor (beta chain) is from a study of blood T cell repertoires in COVID-19. Background on the study: Sites across the United States, Italy and Spain contributed samples from acute and convalescent COVID-19. PBMCs, B-cell-depleted T cells, or T cells provided the cDNA or gDNA that made up the material.

Trimming removed 10 bases from V and 2 bases from J; junction bases left unmatched: 9. Germline values: CDR1 SGHAT, CDR2 FQNNGV. The CDR3 is 16 residues long. This clone has more than one count but fewer than ten. In the original processing: Reference gene primer amplification gave estimated nucleated cell counts. The table came from immunoSEQ multiplex PCR; TCRdb's copy has only in-frame clones and leaves some out. The D gene and trimming were derived from the DNA, and the V and J assignments and clone size from that table. This sample has some 140,000 clones; about 72% occur once, and the top ten carry approximately 11%.

The sequencing sample was made of peripheral blood. This TCR came from a man in his fifties or sixties who had recovered from COVID-19. The rearrangement links TRBV11-2 to TRBJ2-2; TRBD2 aligns across 11 bases. CDR3 loop: CATITSGRRNTGELFF. The DNA of the CDR3 is TGTGCCACCATCACTAGCGGGAGAAGAAACACCGGGGAGCTGTTTTTT. The full variable domain, with the rest looked up from reference TRBV11-2 and TRBJ2-2, is EAGVAQSPRYKIIEKRQSVAFWCNPISGHATLYWYQQILGQGPKLLIQFQNNGVVDDSQLPKDRFSAERLKGVDSTLKIQPAKLEDSAVYLCATITSGRRNTGELFFGEGSRLTVL.